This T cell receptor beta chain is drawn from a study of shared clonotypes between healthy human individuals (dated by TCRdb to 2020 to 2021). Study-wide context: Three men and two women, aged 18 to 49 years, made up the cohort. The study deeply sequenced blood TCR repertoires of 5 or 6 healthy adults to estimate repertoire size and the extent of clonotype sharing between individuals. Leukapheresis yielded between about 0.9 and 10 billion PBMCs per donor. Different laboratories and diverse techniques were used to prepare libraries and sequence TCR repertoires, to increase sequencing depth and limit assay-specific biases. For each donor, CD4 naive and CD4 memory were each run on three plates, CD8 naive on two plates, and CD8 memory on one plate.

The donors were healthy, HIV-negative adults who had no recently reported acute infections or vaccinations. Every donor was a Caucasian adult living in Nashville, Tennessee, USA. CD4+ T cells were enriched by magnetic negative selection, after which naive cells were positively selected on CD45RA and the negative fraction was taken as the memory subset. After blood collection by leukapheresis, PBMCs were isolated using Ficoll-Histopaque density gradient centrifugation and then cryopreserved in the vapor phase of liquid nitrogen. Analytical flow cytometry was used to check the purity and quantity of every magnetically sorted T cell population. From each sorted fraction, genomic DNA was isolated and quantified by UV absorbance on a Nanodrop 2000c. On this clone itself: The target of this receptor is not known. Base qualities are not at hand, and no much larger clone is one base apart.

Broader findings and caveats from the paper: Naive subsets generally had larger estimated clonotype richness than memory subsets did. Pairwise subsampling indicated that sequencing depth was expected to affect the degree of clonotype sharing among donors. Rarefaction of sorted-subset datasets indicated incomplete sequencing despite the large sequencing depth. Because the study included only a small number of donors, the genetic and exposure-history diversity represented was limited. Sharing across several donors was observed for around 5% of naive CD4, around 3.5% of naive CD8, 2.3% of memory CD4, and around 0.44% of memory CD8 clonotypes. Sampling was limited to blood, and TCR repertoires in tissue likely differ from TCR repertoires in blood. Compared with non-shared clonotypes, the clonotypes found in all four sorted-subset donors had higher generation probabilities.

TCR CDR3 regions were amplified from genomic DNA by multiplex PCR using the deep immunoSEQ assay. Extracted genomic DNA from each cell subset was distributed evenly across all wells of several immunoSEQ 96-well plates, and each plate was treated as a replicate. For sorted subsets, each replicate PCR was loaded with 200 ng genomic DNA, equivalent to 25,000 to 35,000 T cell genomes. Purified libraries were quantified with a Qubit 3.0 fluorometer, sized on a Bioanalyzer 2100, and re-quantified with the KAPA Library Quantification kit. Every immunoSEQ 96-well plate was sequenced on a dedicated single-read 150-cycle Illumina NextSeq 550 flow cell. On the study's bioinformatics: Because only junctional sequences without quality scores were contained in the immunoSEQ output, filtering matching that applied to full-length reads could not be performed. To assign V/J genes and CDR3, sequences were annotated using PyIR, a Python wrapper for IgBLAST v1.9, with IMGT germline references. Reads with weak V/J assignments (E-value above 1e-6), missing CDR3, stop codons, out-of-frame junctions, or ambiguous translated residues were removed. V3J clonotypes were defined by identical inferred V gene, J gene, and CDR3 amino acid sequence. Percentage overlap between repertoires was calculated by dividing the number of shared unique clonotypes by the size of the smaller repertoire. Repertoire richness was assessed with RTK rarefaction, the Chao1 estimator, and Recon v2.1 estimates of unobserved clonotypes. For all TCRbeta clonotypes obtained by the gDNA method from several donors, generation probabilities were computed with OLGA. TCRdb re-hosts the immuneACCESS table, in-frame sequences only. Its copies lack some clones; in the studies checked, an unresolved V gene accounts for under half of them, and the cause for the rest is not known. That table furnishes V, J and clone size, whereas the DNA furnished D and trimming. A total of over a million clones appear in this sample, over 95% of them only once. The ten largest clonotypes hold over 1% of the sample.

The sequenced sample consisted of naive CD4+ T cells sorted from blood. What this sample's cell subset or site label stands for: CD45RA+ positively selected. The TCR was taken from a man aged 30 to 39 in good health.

The DNA is TGCGCCAGCAGCACTGGACAGGGTCACGAGCAGTACTTC. Its coded protein is CASSTGQGHEQYF. The receptor chain draws on TRBV5-1 and TRBJ2-7, with 8 bases aligning to TRBD1. After removal of 4 bases from V and 5 bases from J, the junction retains 5 bases not matched to a gene. Measured from the cysteine to the phenylalanine, the CDR3 is 13 residues long. The sequence is cut down to CDR3 DNA, 39 bases in frame from base 1. The germline V gene encodes CDR1 SGHRS and CDR2 YFSETQ. The CDR3 plus the reference TRBV5-1 and TRBJ2-7 genes for the other parts give the full variable domain: KAGVTQTPRYLIKTRGQQVTLSCSPISGHRSVSWYQQTPGQGLQFLFEYFSETQRNKGNFPGRFSGRQFSNSRSEMNVSTLELGDSALYLCASSTGQGHEQYFGPGTRLTVT.